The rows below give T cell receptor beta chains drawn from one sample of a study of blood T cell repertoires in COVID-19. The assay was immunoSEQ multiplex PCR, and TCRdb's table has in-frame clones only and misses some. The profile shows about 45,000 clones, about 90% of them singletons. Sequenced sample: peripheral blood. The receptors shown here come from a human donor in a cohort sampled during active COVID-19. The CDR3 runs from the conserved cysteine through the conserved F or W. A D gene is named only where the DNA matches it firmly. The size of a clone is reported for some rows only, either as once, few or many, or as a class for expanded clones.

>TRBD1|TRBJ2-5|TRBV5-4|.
CASSLDRTGETQYF
TGTGCCAGCAGCTTGGACAGGACAGGGGAGACCCAGTACTTC
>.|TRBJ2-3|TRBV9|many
CASSVTVGPDTQYF
TGTGCCAGCAGCGTAACGGTGGGGCCGGATACGCAGTATTTT
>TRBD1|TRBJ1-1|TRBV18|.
CASSPLTGGYTEAFF
TGTGCCAGCTCACCACTCACAGGGGGCTACACTGAAGCTTTCTTT
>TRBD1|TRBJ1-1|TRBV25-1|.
CASSQQGVGAEAFF
TGTGCCAGCAGTCAACAGGGGGTTGGTGCTGAAGCTTTCTTT
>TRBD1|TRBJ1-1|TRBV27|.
CASTGQPTLNTEAFF
TGTGCCAGCACGGGACAGCCTACCTTAAACACTGAAGCTTTCTTT
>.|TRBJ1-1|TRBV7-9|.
CASSWAGETEAFF
TGTGCCAGCAGCTGGGCTGGGGAGACTGAAGCTTTCTTT
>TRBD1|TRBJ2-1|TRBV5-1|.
CASSPWTGLYNEQFF
TGCGCCAGCAGCCCATGGACAGGCCTCTACAATGAGCAGTTCTTC
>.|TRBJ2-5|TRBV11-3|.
CASSLAGGVGQETQYF
TGTGCCAGCAGCTTAGCCGGCGGCGTGGGCCAAGAGACCCAGTACTTC
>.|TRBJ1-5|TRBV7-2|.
CASSLEKNLFNQPQHF
TGTGCCAGCAGCTTAGAAAAGAATCTATTCAATCAGCCCCAGCATTTT
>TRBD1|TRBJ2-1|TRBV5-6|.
CASSLLGQLAYNEQFF
TGTGCCAGCAGCTTGTTGGGACAGCTAGCTTACAATGAGCAGTTCTTC
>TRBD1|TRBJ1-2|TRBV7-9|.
CASSPAGTAFKNYGYTF
TGTGCCAGCAGCCCCGCCGGGACAGCTTTTAAGAACTATGGCTACACCTTC
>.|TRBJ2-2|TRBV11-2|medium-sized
CASSRSPNTGELFF
TGTGCCAGCAGCCGTAGCCCGAACACCGGGGAGCTGTTTTTT
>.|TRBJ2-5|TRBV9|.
CASNVAPDQETQYF
TGTGCCAGCAACGTGGCACCAGACCAAGAGACCCAGTACTTC
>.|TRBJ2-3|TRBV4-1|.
CASSLTRASTDTQYF
TGCGCCAGCAGCTTGACTCGTGCTAGCACAGATACGCAGTATTTT
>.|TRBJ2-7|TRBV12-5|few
CASGLGPYLGGRAYEQYF
TGTGCTAGTGGTTTGGGTCCCTACCTCGGGGGAAGGGCCTACGAGCAGTACTTC
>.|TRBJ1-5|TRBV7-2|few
CASSSRGAPGQPQHF
TGTGCCAGCAGCTCCCGGGGGGCGCCGGGACAGCCCCAGCATTTT
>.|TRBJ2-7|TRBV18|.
CASSPPGLPYEQYF
TGTGCCAGTTCACCACCGGGACTCCCCTACGAGCAGTACTTC
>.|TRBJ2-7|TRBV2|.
CASSELDYEQYF
TGTGCCAGCAGTGAACTAGACTACGAGCAGTACTTC
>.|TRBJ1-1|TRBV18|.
CASSLTGSTEAFF
TGTGCCAGCTCACTTACAGGGAGCACTGAAGCTTTCTTT
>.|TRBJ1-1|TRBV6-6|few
CASTFADNTEAFF
TGTGCCAGCACCTTCGCAGATAACACTGAAGCTTTCTTT
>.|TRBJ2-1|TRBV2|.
CASSEAGGLIDEQFF
TGTGCCAGCAGTGAAGCGGGGGGACTTATAGATGAGCAGTTCTTC
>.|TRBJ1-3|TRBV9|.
CASSVVQGPAGNTIYF
TGTGCCAGCAGCGTAGTGCAGGGGCCGGCTGGAAACACCATATATTTT
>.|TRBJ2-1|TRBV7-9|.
CASSSGLDSYNEQFF
TGTGCCAGCAGTTCGGGACTGGACTCCTACAATGAGCAGTTCTTC
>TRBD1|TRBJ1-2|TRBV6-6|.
CASMRTGDGYTF
TGTGCCAGCATGAGGACAGGCGACGGCTACACCTTC
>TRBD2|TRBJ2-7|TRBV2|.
CASSRTSGAAYEQYF
TGTGCCAGCAGCCGGACTAGCGGGGCGGCCTACGAGCAGTACTTC
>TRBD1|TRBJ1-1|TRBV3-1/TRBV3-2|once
CASSHRGENTEAFF
TGTGCCAGCAGTCACAGGGGCGAGAACACTGAAGCTTTCTTT
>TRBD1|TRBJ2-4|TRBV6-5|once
CASSSLQGVAKNIQYF
TGTGCCAGCAGTTCCTTACAGGGGGTGGCCAAAAACATTCAGTACTTC
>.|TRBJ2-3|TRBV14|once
CASSPSTDTQYF
TGTGCCAGCAGCCCTAGTACAGATACGCAGTATTTT
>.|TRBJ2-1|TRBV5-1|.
CASSLGFGVNEQFF
TGCGCCAGCAGCTTGGGATTCGGGGTCAATGAGCAGTTCTTC
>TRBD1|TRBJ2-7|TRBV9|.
CASSVVGTGTYEQYF
TGTGCCAGCAGCGTAGTCGGGACAGGGACCTACGAGCAGTACTTC
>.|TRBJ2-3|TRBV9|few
CASKASHSTDTQYF
TGTGCCAGCAAAGCATCGCATAGCACAGATACGCAGTATTTT
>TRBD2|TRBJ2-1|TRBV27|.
CASSSFSGGAGNEQFF
TGTGCCAGCAGTTCTTTTAGCGGGGGGGCGGGCAATGAGCAGTTCTTC
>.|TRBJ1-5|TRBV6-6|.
CASSQRTGSNQPQHF
TGTGCCAGCAGTCAAAGGACGGGAAGCAATCAGCCCCAGCATTTT
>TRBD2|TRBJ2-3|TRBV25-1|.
CASSRGGTGNTQYF
TGTGCCAGCAGTCGGGGGGGAACGGGAAATACGCAGTATTTT
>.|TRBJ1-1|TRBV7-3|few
CASSLSGAHEAFF
TGTGCCAGCAGCCTCAGCGGGGCCCATGAAGCTTTCTTT
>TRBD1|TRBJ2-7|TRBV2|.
CASRADRGWGQYF
TGTGCCAGCAGAGCGGACAGGGGGTGGGGGCAGTACTTC
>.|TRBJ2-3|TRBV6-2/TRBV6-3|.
CASSRFEGTDTQYF
TGTGCCAGCAGTCGTTTCGAGGGCACAGATACGCAGTATTTT
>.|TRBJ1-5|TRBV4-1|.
CASSQNAPGQGLYSNQPQHF
TGCGCCAGCAGCCAAAACGCCCCAGGGCAGGGACTTTATAGCAATCAGCCCCAGCATTTT
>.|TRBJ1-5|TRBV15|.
CATSREGGWFGNQPQHF
TGTGCCACCAGCAGAGAGGGGGGATGGTTCGGCAATCAGCCCCAGCATTTT
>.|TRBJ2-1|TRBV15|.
CATSRAQTALNEQFF
TGTGCCACCAGCAGAGCTCAGACAGCGCTCAATGAGCAGTTCTTC
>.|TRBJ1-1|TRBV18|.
CASSPRLGAETEAFF
TGTGCCAGCTCACCAAGGCTGGGGGCGGAAACTGAAGCTTTCTTT
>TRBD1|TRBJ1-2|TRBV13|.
CASSLGVGGQGASGYTF
TGTGCCAGCAGCTTAGGTGTAGGTGGTCAGGGGGCGAGTGGCTACACCTTC
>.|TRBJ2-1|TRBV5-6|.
CASSARWAYYNEQFF
TGTGCCAGCAGCGCTCGGTGGGCTTACTACAATGAGCAGTTCTTC
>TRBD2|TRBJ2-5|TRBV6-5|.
CASSYPGLGETQYF
TGTGCCAGCAGTTATCCGGGACTAGGGGAGACCCAGTACTTC
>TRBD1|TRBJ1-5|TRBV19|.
CASSIGQGYQPQHF
TGTGCCAGTAGTATTGGACAGGGGTATCAGCCCCAGCATTTT
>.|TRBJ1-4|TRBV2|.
CASSELGGVIVEKLFF
TGTGCCAGCAGTGAATTAGGCGGGGTTATCGTGGAAAAACTGTTTTTT
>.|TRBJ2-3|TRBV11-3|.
CASSPGGDTQYF
TGTGCCAGCAGTCCTGGCGGCGATACGCAGTATTTT
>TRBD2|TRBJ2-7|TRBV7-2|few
CASSLRLAGGQYEQYF
TGTGCCAGCAGCCTGCGACTAGCGGGGGGCCAATACGAGCAGTACTTC
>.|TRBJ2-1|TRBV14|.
CASSQALGNEQFF
TGTGCCAGCAGCCAAGCTCTAGGCAATGAGCAGTTCTTC
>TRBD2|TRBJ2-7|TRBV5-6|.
CASSLGGGPSYEQYF
TGTGCCAGCAGCTTGGGCGGGGGTCCCTCCTACGAGCAGTACTTC
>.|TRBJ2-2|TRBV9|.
CASSVQSPVSGNTGELFF
TGTGCCAGCAGCGTTCAATCGCCGGTTAGCGGAAACACCGGGGAGCTGTTTTTT
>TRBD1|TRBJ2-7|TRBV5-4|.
CASSPGQGAYEQYF
TGTGCCAGCAGTCCCGGACAGGGCGCCTACGAGCAGTACTTC
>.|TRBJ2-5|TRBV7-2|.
CASSFRGFKETQYF
TGTGCCAGCAGCTTTAGGGGCTTTAAAGAGACCCAGTACTTC